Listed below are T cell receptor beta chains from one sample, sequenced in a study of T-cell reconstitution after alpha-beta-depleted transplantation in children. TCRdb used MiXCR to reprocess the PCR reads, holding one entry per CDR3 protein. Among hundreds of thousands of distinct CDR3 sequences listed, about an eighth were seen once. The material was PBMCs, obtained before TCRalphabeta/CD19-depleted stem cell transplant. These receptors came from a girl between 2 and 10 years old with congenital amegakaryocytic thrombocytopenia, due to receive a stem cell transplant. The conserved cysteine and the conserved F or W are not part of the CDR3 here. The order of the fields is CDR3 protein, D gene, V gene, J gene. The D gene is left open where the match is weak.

SVLTGEGYEQY	TRBD1	TRBV29-1	TRBJ2-7
ASSLPVGQGQETQY	TRBD1	TRBV28	TRBJ2-5
ASSITSGEQY	TRBD2	TRBV7-2	TRBJ2-7
SARSVTSGVQETQY	TRBD2	TRBV20-1	TRBJ2-5
ASSTSGLRGYEQY	NA	TRBV5-1	TRBJ2-7
ASSVELAGGGDQF	TRBD2	TRBV5-4	TRBJ2-1
SIPGLNNEQF	NA	TRBV29-1	TRBJ2-1
ASSEALLETKGRGF	NA	TRBV6-1	TRBJ1-1
ASSYPSGRDSTGELF	TRBD2	TRBV12-3/TRBV12-4	TRBJ2-2
ASSFSLQADTQY	NA	TRBV7-9	TRBJ2-3
SASGARGQETQY	NA	TRBV20-1	TRBJ2-5
ASSGGGYNEQF	TRBD2	TRBV5-1	TRBJ2-1
ASSELANEQF	NA	TRBV11-2	TRBJ2-1
ASSLEGGPSMDTQY	NA	TRBV5-1	TRBJ2-3
ASSLIGGEQY	NA	TRBV27	TRBJ2-7
ASSLEAGTYEQY	NA	TRBV5-4	TRBJ2-7
ASSLPSAGLAGEQF	TRBD2	TRBV11-2	TRBJ2-1
ASSQGTSGVSSYNEQF	TRBD2	TRBV7-8	TRBJ2-1
SARDELAGPGDIQY	TRBD2	TRBV20-1	TRBJ2-4
ASSQEGLVGHPRDEQY	NA	TRBV3-1	TRBJ2-7
ASSFSREGDTEAF	NA	TRBV12-3/TRBV12-4	TRBJ1-1
ASSDGTSGTYEQY	TRBD2	TRBV7-2	TRBJ2-7
SAGGTQY	NA	TRBV20-1	TRBJ2-5
ASEVTSGTHDQY	TRBD2	TRBV28	TRBJ2-5
ATSRGLAVATLPSSYNEQF	TRBD2	TRBV15	TRBJ2-1
ASSLARGDNEKLF	NA	TRBV12-3/TRBV12-4	TRBJ1-4
ARGSGGELF	NA	TRBV7-9	TRBJ2-2
ATSRRRSYNEQF	NA	TRBV15	TRBJ2-1
ASSYERPIFYEQY	NA	TRBV12-3/TRBV12-4	TRBJ2-7
SARDRTTAAYEQY	NA	TRBV20-1	TRBJ2-7
SARSGLAGVDTQY	TRBD2	TRBV20-1	TRBJ2-3
ASWGSNMAGGTDTQY	TRBD2	TRBV12-3/TRBV12-4	TRBJ2-3
SALLAGLDTQY	TRBD2	TRBV20-1	TRBJ2-3
SARVSLWGVNEKLF	NA	TRBV20-1	TRBJ1-4
SARSSGPSVEQY	NA	TRBV20-1	TRBJ2-7
SARLPLGRTSPYEQY	TRBD2	TRBV20-1	TRBJ2-7
SAGDRETQY	NA	TRBV20-1	TRBJ2-5
ASPPSGQGFQVEQY	TRBD1	TRBV28	TRBJ2-7
SVETSVVQNEQF	TRBD2	TRBV29-1	TRBJ2-1
ALGPLYNEQF	NA	TRBV7-9	TRBJ2-1
AISGGLAGSRR	TRBD2	TRBV10-3	TRBJ2-7
ASSWRAMDNEQF	NA	TRBV5-4	TRBJ2-1
ASSYSDINTEAF	NA	TRBV6-2/TRBV6-3	TRBJ1-1
ASKELGHTEAF	NA	TRBV28	TRBJ1-1
ASTRDGSYEQY	NA	TRBV19	TRBJ2-7
ATSYYESYT	NA	TRBV15	TRBJ1-2
ASSYEGSNEQY	NA	TRBV6-6	TRBJ2-7
SALPTSYEQY	NA	TRBV20-1	TRBJ2-7